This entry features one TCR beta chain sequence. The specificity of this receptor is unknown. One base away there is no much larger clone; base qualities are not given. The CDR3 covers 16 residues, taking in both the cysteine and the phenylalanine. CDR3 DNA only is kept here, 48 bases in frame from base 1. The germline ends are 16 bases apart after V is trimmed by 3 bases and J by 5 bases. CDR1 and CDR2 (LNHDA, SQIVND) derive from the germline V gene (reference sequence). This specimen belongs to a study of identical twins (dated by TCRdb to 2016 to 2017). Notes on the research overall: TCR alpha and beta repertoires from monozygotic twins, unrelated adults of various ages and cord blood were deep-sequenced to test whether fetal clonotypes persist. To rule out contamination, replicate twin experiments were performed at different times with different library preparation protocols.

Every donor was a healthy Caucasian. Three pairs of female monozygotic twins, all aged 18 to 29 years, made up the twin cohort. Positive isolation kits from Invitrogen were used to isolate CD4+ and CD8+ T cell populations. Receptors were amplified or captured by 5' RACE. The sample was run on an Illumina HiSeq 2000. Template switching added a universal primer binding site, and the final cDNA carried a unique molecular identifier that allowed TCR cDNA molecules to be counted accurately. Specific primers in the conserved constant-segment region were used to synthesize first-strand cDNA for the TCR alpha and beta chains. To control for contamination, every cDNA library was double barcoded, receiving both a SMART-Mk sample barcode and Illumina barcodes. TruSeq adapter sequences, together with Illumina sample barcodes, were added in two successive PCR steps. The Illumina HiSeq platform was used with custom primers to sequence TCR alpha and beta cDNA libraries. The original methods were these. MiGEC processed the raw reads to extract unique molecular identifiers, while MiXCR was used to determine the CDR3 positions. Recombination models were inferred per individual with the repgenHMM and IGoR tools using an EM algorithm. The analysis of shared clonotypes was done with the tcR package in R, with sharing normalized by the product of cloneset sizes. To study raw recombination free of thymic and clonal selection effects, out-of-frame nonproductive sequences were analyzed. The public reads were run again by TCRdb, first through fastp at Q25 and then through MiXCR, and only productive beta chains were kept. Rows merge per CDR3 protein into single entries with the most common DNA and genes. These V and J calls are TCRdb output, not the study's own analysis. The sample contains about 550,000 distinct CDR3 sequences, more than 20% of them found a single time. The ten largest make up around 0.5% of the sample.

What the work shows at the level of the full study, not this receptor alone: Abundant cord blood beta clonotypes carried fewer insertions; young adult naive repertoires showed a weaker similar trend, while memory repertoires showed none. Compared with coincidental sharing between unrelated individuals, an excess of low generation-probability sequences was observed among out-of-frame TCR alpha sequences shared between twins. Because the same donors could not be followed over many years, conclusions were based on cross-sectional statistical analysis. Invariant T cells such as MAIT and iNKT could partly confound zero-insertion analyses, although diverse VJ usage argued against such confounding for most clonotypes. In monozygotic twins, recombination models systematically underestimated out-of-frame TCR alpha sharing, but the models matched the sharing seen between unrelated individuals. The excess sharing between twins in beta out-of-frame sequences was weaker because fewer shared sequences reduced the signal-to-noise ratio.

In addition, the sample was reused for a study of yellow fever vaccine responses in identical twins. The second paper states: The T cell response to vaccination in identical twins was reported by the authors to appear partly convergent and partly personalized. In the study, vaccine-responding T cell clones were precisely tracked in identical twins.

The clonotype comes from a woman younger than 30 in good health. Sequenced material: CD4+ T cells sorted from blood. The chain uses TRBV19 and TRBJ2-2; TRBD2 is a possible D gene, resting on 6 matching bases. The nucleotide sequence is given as TGTGCCAGTAGTATCCGGCGAACCGGAGGGACCGGGGAGCTGTTTTTT. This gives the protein CASSIRRTGGTGELFF.